This T cell receptor (beta chain) was recorded in a study of cytomegalovirus exposure and HLA in healthy donors. It was with 60 Vbeta and 13 Jbeta primers that the PCR ran. Repertoires were generated with immunoSEQ multiplex PCR, while TCRdb's copy carries only in-frame clones and drops some. The sample holds 110,000 or so clones, 70% to 85% seen once. Regarding this clone: Its antigen is undetermined. The junction does not match germline at one end; this may be a read error.

Notes on the study in general: Sequencing likely caused a cluster of highly shared sequence variants. V- and J-gene trimming of TCR beta was linked (in a later analysis) to a missense DCLRE1C variant.

The CDR3 is made up of 13 amino acids. The germline gives CDR1 MNHEY, CDR2 SMNVEV (reference sequence). The sample taken for sequencing was PBMCs. V usage is TRBV27 and J usage is TRBJ1-2; maybe TRBD1 (5 bases). The receptor was derived from a woman aged 50 to 65 in good health and CMV-seropositive. The DNA of the CDR3 is TGTGCCAGCAGCCGGTTCCCACTGACAGACCCACGTTTC. Translation gives CASSRFPLTDPRF.